This T cell receptor (beta chain) was retrieved from a study of T-cell memory formation after mild COVID-19 (dated by TCRdb to about 2021). Turning to the overall study: TCR sequence clusters from the two donors were found to be largely donor specific. In a couple of donors, T-cell clones that expanded and contracted after mild COVID-19 were followed by sequencing TCRalpha and TCRbeta repertoires longitudinally. The cohort comprised two young, previously healthy adult volunteers, one female and one male.

The research as a whole found: SARS-CoV-2 specificity was not confirmed for the second-wave clones peaking on day 37. Contracting CD4+ clones appeared mostly in the CM and EM memory subsets, whereas CD8+ clones were enriched in EMRA. The detection of some responding clones in pre-infection memory suggests that pre-existing cross-reactive memory T cells joined the SARS-CoV-2 response. From day 15 to 85, contracting clones showed balanced CD4/CD8 phenotypes, whereas a second wave of clones that expanded from day 15 to 37 leaned towards CD4+. Only two mild cases were covered in the study, and larger cohorts including severe cases with pre-infection samples were considered necessary.

The CDR3 sequence holds 17 residues, the cysteine and phenylalanine included. This entry keeps only the CDR3 DNA: 51 bases, framed from base 1. V is pruned by 5 bases and J by 2 bases, leaving 10 bases of the junction without a gene match. The germline V gene encodes CDR1 SEHNR and CDR2 FQNEAQ (reference sequence). Ficoll-Paque density gradient centrifugation was the method used to isolate PBMCs. Remarks on this clonotype: The antigen this receptor binds is unknown. Base qualities were left out, and no much larger clone turns up one base away.

TCRdb shows the sequencer as Illumina NovaSeq 6000. Using 5'RACE with constant-segment primers, TCRalpha and TCRbeta cDNA libraries were constructed, with sample barcodes and unique molecular identifiers added in the process. RNA was extracted from every sample with Trizol reagent. Libraries were amplified in two PCR steps, with a second sample barcode and Illumina TruSeq adapters added in the second step. Sequencing of the libraries was done on an Illumina NovaSeq, producing 2 x 150 bp paired-end reads. The authors' analysis ran thus. Reads were demultiplexed and collapsed into UMI-guided consensus sequences with migec v1.2.7. Using mixcr v2.1.11, the UMI consensuses were aligned to TRA and TRB V and J templates and assembled into clonotypes. Clonotypes were classified as expanded or contracted when called significant by both edgeR and NoisET, with noise models trained on biological replicates. For edgeR calls, the thresholds were a false discovery rate-adjusted p below 0.01 and a log2 fold-change of 1. PCA with hierarchical clustering of max-normalized trajectories of the 1000 most abundant clonotypes was used as exploratory dynamics analysis. Each responding clone was given a CD4 or CD8 phenotype based on the CD4+ and CD8+ repertoires, which had been sequenced separately. TCRdb handled the public reads itself, with Q25 trimming in fastp and clone calling in MiXCR, and kept productive beta chains. Duplicate CDR3 protein sequences are folded into a single record with the most common DNA and genes. TCRdb, not the authors, supplied the V and J calls. The table for this sample lists around 440,000 distinct CDR3 sequences; roughly 18% of them were counted only once. The ten largest clones represent 9% to 15% of the sample.

The sample was PBMCs or a T cell subset sorted from them (not recorded which). This clonotype was obtained from an adult woman who had mild COVID-19 (a few samples of this study predate the infection). The sample titles of this study are shuffled in the database, so cell type and time point are left out; the donor was told from shared clones. This chain is built from TRBV7-9 and TRBJ2-2; 8 bases in between match TRBD1. The DNA reads TGTGCCAGCAGCCCGACGACAGGGGTCGACAACACCGGGGAGCTGTTTTTT. Translated, it reads CASSPTTGVDNTGELFF.